This T cell receptor (beta chain) came from a study of T-cell reconstitution after alpha-beta-depleted transplantation in children. V shed 5 bases and J 15 bases; nucleotides not matched to a gene: 16. The germline gives CDR1 SQVTM, CDR2 ANQGSEA. This CDR3 contains 13 residues. The TCRbeta library incorporated unique molecular identifiers. TCRdb recomputed calls from the PCR reads with MiXCR, one row per CDR3 protein. The repertoire holds 750,000 to 950,000 distinct CDR3 sequences, 16% seen once, with approximately 5% in the top ten. Note on this clonotype: Antigen specificity is unknown.

Study-level findings and limits: One year after transplant, T-cell counts and diversity came mostly from newly produced T cells. Some patients' high day-60 TCRbeta diversity was traced to surviving recipient T cells and thymic progenitors. Reportedly, only several hundred clones from non-depleted graft cells drove alpha-beta T-cell counts at about two months.

The receptor comes from a male patient younger than 18 who had a stem cell transplant for acute lymphoblastic leukemia, so the T cells may come from the graft donor. The sample consisted of PBMCs, mostly from graft donor cells, taken 360 days after TCRalphabeta/CD19-depleted stem cell transplant. The J gene is TRBJ2-1, the V gene TRBV29-1; 7 bases fit TRBD1. The CDR3 loop is CSVSFILQGNLFF. Here the CDR3 DNA reads TGCAGCGTTTCCTTCATCTTACAGGGGAACTTGTTCTTC.